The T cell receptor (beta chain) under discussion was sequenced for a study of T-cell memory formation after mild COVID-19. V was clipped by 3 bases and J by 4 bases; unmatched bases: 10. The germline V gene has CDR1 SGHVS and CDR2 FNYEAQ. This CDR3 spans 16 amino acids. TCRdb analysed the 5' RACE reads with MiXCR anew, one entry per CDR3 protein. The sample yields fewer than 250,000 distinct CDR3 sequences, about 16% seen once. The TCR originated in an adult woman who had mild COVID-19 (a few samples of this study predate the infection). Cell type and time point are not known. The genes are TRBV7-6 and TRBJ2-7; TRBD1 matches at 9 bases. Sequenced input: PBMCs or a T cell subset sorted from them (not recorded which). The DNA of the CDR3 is TGTGCCAGCAGCTTTCGGGCCCGGGACAGGGCGTACGAGCAGTACTTC. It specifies CASSFRARDRAYEQYF.